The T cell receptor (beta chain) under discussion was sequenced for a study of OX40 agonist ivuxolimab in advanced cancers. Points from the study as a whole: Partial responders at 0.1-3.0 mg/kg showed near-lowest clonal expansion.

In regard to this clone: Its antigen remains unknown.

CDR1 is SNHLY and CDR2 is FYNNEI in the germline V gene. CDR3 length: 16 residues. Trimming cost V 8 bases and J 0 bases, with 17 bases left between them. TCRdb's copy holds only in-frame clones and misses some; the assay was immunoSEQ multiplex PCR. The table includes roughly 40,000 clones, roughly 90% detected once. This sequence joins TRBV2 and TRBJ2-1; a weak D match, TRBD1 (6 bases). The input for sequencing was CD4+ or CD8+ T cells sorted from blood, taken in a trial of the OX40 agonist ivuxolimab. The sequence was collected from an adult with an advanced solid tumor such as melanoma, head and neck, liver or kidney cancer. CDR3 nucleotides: TGTGCCAGCCCCCTACAGGGAATTAGCTCCTACAATGAGCAGTTCTTC. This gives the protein CASPLQGISSYNEQFF.